The sample holds a few counts of the clone carrying this T cell receptor beta chain. Its antigen remains unidentified. This entry is derived from a study of CD8+ T cells in alopecia areata. Study context: Treated patients received oral tofacitinib, 5 to 10 mg twice daily. The protocol delivered tofacitinib for 6 to 18 months, then withdrew it for 6 months.

CDR1 is SQVTM and CDR2 is ANQGSEA in the germline V gene. Trimming left V 1 base short and J 13 bases short, with 5 bases between. This CDR3 is built from 9 residues. Investigators isolated RNA and reverse transcribed it into cDNA to act as the sequencing template. TCRdb's copy holds only in-frame clones and misses some; the assay was immunoSEQ multiplex PCR. The sample records some 110,000 clones, 35% to 40% being singletons. Study-level findings and limits: Affected lesional scalp, above all in alopecia totalis/universalis, was more clonal than normal scalp. Unlike in mice, where it was clearer, TCR sharing across patients was less clear, possibly HLA-related.

The clonotype originates from a human donor with alopecia areata. The chain recombines TRBV29-1 with TRBJ2-1; no firm D call. Sequenced material: CD4+ T cells sorted from blood. CDR3 loop: CSVEGPQFF. CDR3 DNA: TGCAGCGTTGAAGGCCCCCAGTTCTTC.